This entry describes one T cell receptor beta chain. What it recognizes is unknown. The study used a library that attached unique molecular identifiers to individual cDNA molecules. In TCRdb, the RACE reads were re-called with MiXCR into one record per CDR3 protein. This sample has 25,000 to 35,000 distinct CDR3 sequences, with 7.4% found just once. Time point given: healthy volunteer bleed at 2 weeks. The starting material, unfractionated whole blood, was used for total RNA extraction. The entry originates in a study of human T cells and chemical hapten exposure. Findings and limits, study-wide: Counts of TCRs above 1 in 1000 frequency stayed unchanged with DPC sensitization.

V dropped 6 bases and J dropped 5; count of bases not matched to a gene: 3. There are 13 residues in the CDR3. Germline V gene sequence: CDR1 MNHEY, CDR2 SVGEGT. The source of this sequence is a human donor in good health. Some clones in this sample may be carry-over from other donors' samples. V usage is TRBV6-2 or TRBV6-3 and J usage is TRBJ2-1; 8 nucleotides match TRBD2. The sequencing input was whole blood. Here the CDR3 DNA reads TGTGCCAGCAGGAGCGGGGGCAACAATGAGCAGTTCTTC. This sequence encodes CASRSGGNNEQFF.